Below, 27 T cell receptor beta chains from the same sample are listed, as sequenced in a study of brain metastases from non-small cell lung cancer (dated by TCRdb to 2018 to 2020). Library construction relied on the immunoSEQ multiplex PCR assay. The clones in this table, taken by TCRdb from immuneACCESS, are in-frame only. Not every clone is retained; where verified, under half of the shortfall comes from an unresolved V gene, and the cause of the rest is unknown. The sample yields about 15,000 clones; over 75% were counted once. The ten top clones hold more than 7.5% of the sample. The specimen sequenced was primary lung tumor tissue. The cell subset or site label, read with the paper, signifies: primary lung tumor paired with brain metastasis. The receptors come from a donor aged 40 or older with non-small cell lung cancer.

The chain has TRBV5-1 and TRBJ1-1; D is undetermined. The CDR3 is 14 amino acids. Germline values: CDR1 SGHRS, CDR2 YFSETQ. V lost 0 bases and J lost 1, with 7 bases in between. The CDR3: CASSLAGGNTEAFF. The CDR3 nucleotides are TGCGCCAGCAGCTTGGCCGGAGGGAACACTGAAGCTTTCTTT.

The chain uses TRBV6-2 or TRBV6-3 and TRBJ1-2; no reliable D call. The germline V gene has CDR1 MNHEY and CDR2 SVGEGT. This CDR3 spans 14 amino acids. V was shortened by 5 bases and J by 4 bases, with 14 bases between the two germline ends. The chain's CDR3 is CASSDGGRGYGYTF. The CDR3 nucleotides read TGTGCCAGCAGTGACGGTGGCCGGGGCTATGGCTACACCTTC.

This clone was seen only a few times. The chain is built from TRBV6-5 and TRBJ2-7, with D possibly TRBD1 on 6 matching bases. This CDR3 is 13 amino acids long. Per the germline V gene, CDR1 is MNHEY and CDR2 is SVGAGI. Trimming removed 4 bases at V and 3 bases at J, with 10 bases between. CDR3 sequence (DNA): TGTGCCAGCAGTTTAGCAGGGGACTACGAGCAGTACTTC. This sequence encodes CASSLAGDYEQYF.

This clone is a singleton in its sample. J is TRBJ2-7 and V is TRBV6-5; D tentatively fits TRBD1 or TRBD2 (7 bases each). This CDR3 has 15 residues. The V and J ends lost 8 bases and 0 bases respectively, with 17 bases between them. CDR1 and CDR2 from the germline V gene are MNHEY and SVGAGI. The CDR3 loop is CASVRGGTVSYEQYF. CDR3 in DNA: TGTGCCAGCGTAAGGGGGGGGACAGTCTCCTACGAGCAGTACTTC.

V is TRBV30 and J is TRBJ2-7; 7 bases line up with TRBD1. The CDR3 loop spans 14 amino acids. The V segment lost 2 bases and the J segment 2 bases; nucleotides outside the gene matches: 6. From germline, CDR1 is GTSNPN and CDR2 SVGIG (reference sequence). The CDR3 DNA sequence: TGTGCCTGGAGTCCCGGGACAGCGGCCTACGAGCAGTACTTC. Protein product: CAWSPGTAAYEQYF. Full variable domain (rest looked up from reference TRBV30 and TRBJ2-7): SQTIHQWPATLVQPVGSPLSLECTVEGTSNPNLYWYRQAAGRGLQLLFYSVGIGQISSEVPQNLSASRPQDRQFILSSKKLLLSDSGFYLCAWSPGTAAYEQYFGPGTRLTVT.

The chain carries TRBV18 and TRBJ2-6; no clear D. Trimming shortened V by 2 bases and J by 2 bases, and 7 bases separated the two germline ends. The length of the CDR3 is 15 residues. Germline CDR1 reads KGHSH; CDR2 reads LQKENI. The CDR3 reads CASSPESAGANVLTF. CDR3 bases: TGTGCCAGCTCACCAGAGTCGGCTGGGGCCAACGTCCTGACTTTC. Combining the CDR3 with reference TRBV18 and TRBJ2-6 gives the whole variable domain NAGVMQNPRHLVRRRGQEARLRCSPMKGHSHVYWYRQLPEEGLKFMVYLQKENIIDESGMPKERFSAEFPKEGPSILRIQQVVRGDSAAYFCASSPESAGANVLTFGAGSRLTVL.

This clone is medium-sized (0.01 to 0.1%) within its sample. This sequence joins TRBV6-5 and TRBJ1-2, with 8 nucleotides matching TRBD1. V lost 5 bases and J lost 4; bases outside the gene matches: 9. CDR1 is MNHEY, CDR2 SVGAGI, per germline. The CDR3 loop spans 15 amino acids. The DNA for the CDR3 is TGTGCCAGCAGTACACGGACAGGGATAGTCTATGGCTACACCTTC. It yields the protein CASSTRTGIVYGYTF.

This chain's CDR3 is CASSPPTGNTEAFF. The CDR3 nucleotides are TGTGCCAGCAGTCCCCCGACGGGGAACACTGAAGCTTTCTTT. The rearrangement links TRBV27 to TRBJ1-1; D remains unclear. The germline gives CDR1 MNHEY, CDR2 SMNVEV (reference sequence). V dropped 5 bases and J dropped 1 base, with 11 bases sitting between them. This CDR3 comprises 14 residues.

The chain carries TRBV6-5 and TRBJ2-2, with a possible D match to TRBD2 (6 bases). This CDR3 has 15 amino acids. The V gene's germline CDR1 is MNHEY and CDR2 SVGAGI. Trimming removed 5 bases at V and 1 base at J, with 11 bases between. Here the CDR3 DNA reads TGTGCCAGCAGTACATCGGGACTGAACACCGGGGAGCTGTTTTTT. Protein sequence: CASSTSGLNTGELFF.

By share of the sample, this clone is medium-sized. CDR3 DNA: TGTGCCAGCAGCACATCACAGGGATTTGGGCAAGAGACCCAGTACTTC. Translation gives CASSTSQGFGQETQYF. This chain links TRBV5-5 with TRBJ2-5; tentative D call: TRBD1 (6 bases). The CDR3 covers 16 residues. Germline V gene data show CDR1 as SGHKS and CDR2 as YYEKEE (reference sequence). V shed 4 bases and J shed 2 bases, with 18 bases lying between them.

The CDR3, as DNA: TGTGCCAGCAGTCGAAGGGGTACTGAAGCTTTCTTT. Translated: CASSRRGTEAFF. The chain combines TRBV12-3 or TRBV12-4 with TRBJ1-1; a weak D match, TRBD1 (5 bases). The V gene lost 5 bases and the J gene lost 5 bases, with 9 bases spanning the gap. This CDR3 region has 12 residues.

The rearrangement uses TRBV2 and TRBJ1-3; D uncertain. Germline CDR1 and CDR2: SNHLY and FYNNEI. This CDR3 has 15 residues. V was shortened by 8 bases and J by 0 bases, with 14 bases between the two germline ends. The CDR3: CASAPLGFSGNTIYF. Here the CDR3 DNA reads TGTGCCAGCGCTCCCTTAGGGTTCTCTGGAAACACCATATATTTT. The full variable domain, in which reference TRBV2 and TRBJ1-3 provide the parts outside the CDR3, is EPEVTQTPSHQVTQMGQEVILRCVPISNHLYFYWYRQILGQKVEFLVSFYNNEISEKSEIFDDQFSVERPDGSNFTLKIRSTKLEDSAMYFCASAPLGFSGNTIYFGEGSWLTVV.

The chain uses TRBV7-2 and TRBJ2-3; D gene ambiguous. Germline V gene lookup returns CDR1 SGHTA and CDR2 FQGNSA. Trimming cost V 1 base and J 5 bases, with 10 bases left between them. The CDR3 extends over 14 amino acids. The CDR3 protein is CASSLDGPLDTQYF. The CDR3 nucleotides are TGTGCCAGCAGCTTAGACGGCCCTCTAGATACGCAGTATTTT.

The chain has TRBV30 and TRBJ1-5, with TRBD1 identical over 10 bases. The germline V gene has CDR1 GTSNPN and CDR2 SVGIG (reference sequence). The CDR3 is made up of 15 amino acids. J lost 4 bases, V lost 2 bases, and 5 bases had no gene match. Here the CDR3 DNA reads TGTGCCTGGAGTAGGGGGACAGGGGATAATCAGCCCCAGCATTTT. This codes for CAWSRGTGDNQPQHF. The full variable domain, rest sourced from reference TRBV30 and TRBJ1-5, is SQTIHQWPATLVQPVGSPLSLECTVEGTSNPNLYWYRQAAGRGLQLLFYSVGIGQISSEVPQNLSASRPQDRQFILSSKKLLLSDSGFYLCAWSRGTGDNQPQHFGDGTRLSIL.

The chain employs TRBV7-2 and TRBJ2-2; no firm D call. Germline V gene data show CDR1 as SGHTA and CDR2 as FQGNSA. The CDR3 spans 14 residues. The ends were cut back, 2 bases at V and 4 bases at J, with 8 bases in the middle. CDR3 sequence (DNA): TGTGCCAGCAGCTTATGGCAGCTCACCGGGGAGCTGTTTTTT. Protein: CASSLWQLTGELFF. The complete variable domain, with remaining parts taken from reference TRBV7-2 and TRBJ2-2, reads GAGVSQSPSNKVTEKGKDVELRCDPISGHTALYWYRQSLGQGLEFLIYFQGNSAPDKSGLPSDRFSAERTGGSVSTLTIQRTQQEDSAVYLCASSLWQLTGELFFGEGSRLTVL.

The V and J genes are TRBV7-2 and TRBJ2-1, with 7 bases identical to TRBD1. The CDR3 spans 16 residues. V lost 5 bases, J lost 0 bases, and 7 bases stayed unmatched. CDR1 and CDR2 (germline): SGHTA, FQGNSA. The CDR3 DNA is TGTGCCAGCAGCCCTCAAGGGGGCGTCTCCTACAATGAGCAGTTCTTC. It translates to CASSPQGGVSYNEQFF.

This clone occurred once. The chain carries TRBV2 and TRBJ2-3, with D possibly TRBD1 on 7 matching bases. V lost 5 bases to trimming and J lost 4 bases, with 10 bases between them. The germline gives CDR1 SNHLY, CDR2 FYNNEI. The CDR3 loop spans 13 amino acids. The CDR3 is CASSSGGPDTQYF. As DNA, the CDR3 is TGTGCCAGCAGTTCAGGGGGGCCAGATACGCAGTATTTT.

The CDR3 is CAWSSPAGTGELFF. DNA for the CDR3: TGTGCCTGGAGTTCACCCGCGGGGACCGGGGAGCTGTTTTTT. The J gene is TRBJ2-2, the V gene TRBV30; maybe TRBD2 (6 bases). The V end was cut by 2 bases, the J end by 5 bases, with 12 bases between. Germline V gives CDR1 GTSNPN, CDR2 SVGIG (reference sequence). The CDR3 covers 14 residues. The whole variable domain, filled in from reference TRBV30 and TRBJ2-2, reads SQTIHQWPATLVQPVGSPLSLECTVEGTSNPNLYWYRQAAGRGLQLLFYSVGIGQISSEVPQNLSASRPQDRQFILSSKKLLLSDSGFYLCAWSSPAGTGELFFGEGSRLTVL.

The gene calls are TRBV6-5 and TRBJ2-1, with D possibly matching TRBD1 (5 bases). The CDR3 runs to 12 residues. Trimming removed 0 bases at V and 10 bases at J, with 7 bases between. Germline V gene lookup returns CDR1 MNHEY and CDR2 SVGAGI. DNA for the CDR3: TGTGCCAGCAGTTACTCTACAGGAGAGCAGTTCTTC. Its translation: CASSYSTGEQFF.

The gene calls are TRBV9 and TRBJ1-2, with TRBD1 matching over 9 bases. This CDR3 has 15 amino acids. Germline V gene data show CDR1 as SGDLS and CDR2 as YYNGEE. The V and J ends lost 2 bases and 9 bases, in that order; junction bases with no gene match: 11. The CDR3: CASSVALQGAQSYTF. The CDR3 nucleotides are TGTGCCAGCAGCGTGGCGCTACAGGGGGCGCAAAGCTACACCTTC.

This sequence joins TRBV9 and TRBJ2-5, with D unresolved. V was pared by 0 bases and J by 5 bases, with 2 bases between. The CDR3 has 11 amino acids. Germline loops: CDR1 SGDLS, CDR2 YYNGEE. The CDR3 protein is CASSVEETQYF. CDR3 DNA sequence: TGTGCCAGCAGCGTAGAGGAGACCCAGTACTTC.

This chain joins TRBV7-3 and TRBJ1-5; D remains ambiguous. CDR1 and CDR2 from the germline V gene are SGHTA and FQGTGA. The V end lost 0 bases, the J end lost 7 bases, and 7 bases lay between the germline ends. This CDR3 is 13 amino acids long. DNA for the CDR3: TGTGCCAGCAGCTTAACGGGTGGCCAGCCCCAGCATTTT. Protein: CASSLTGGQPQHF.

The V gene is TRBV10-1, the J gene TRBJ2-1; 8 bases align to TRBD2. CDR1 is WNHNN, CDR2 SYGVQD, per germline (reference sequence). This CDR3 has 16 amino acids. Losses at the gene ends were 4 bases for V and 1 base for J; bases not matched to a gene: 6. The CDR3 here is CASSASGGPSYNEQFF. The CDR3 DNA sequence: TGCGCCAGCAGTGCAAGCGGGGGCCCTTCCTACAATGAGCAGTTCTTC.

The chain employs TRBV24-1 and TRBJ2-3, with D tentatively TRBD2 (6 bases). The germline V gene has CDR1 KGHDR and CDR2 SFDVKD. The CDR3 is 16 residues long. Trimming cost V 0 bases and J 1 base, with 10 bases left between them. The CDR3 DNA reads TGTGCCACCAGTGATTTGGGGCGGGGCCGCACAGATACGCAGTATTTT. Translated: CATSDLGRGRTDTQYF.

DNA of the CDR3: TGTGCCAGCAGTTACCTAAGAGGCAGGAGAACCTACGAGCAGTACTTC. The encoded protein is CASSYLRGRRTYEQYF. The chain is built from TRBV6-2 or TRBV6-3 and TRBJ2-7; D gene ambiguous. Germline V gives CDR1 MNHEY, CDR2 SVGEGT. Trimming removed 2 bases at V and 2 bases at J, with 16 bases between. This CDR3 contains 16 residues.

This chain joins TRBV6-5 and TRBJ2-1; no definite D call. This CDR3 comprises 15 residues. CDR1 and CDR2 (germline): MNHEY, SVGAGI. V lost 2 bases and J 0 bases, leaving 8 bases between the germline ends. CDR3 nucleotide sequence: TGTGCCAGCAGTTACGTGCAAAGCTCCTACAATGAGCAGTTCTTC. It translates to CASSYVQSSYNEQFF.

The chain combines TRBV18 with TRBJ1-4; D is undetermined. Trimming shortened V by 3 bases and J by 7 bases, and 21 bases separated the two germline ends. This CDR3 is 17 amino acids long. Germline-derived CDR1 and CDR2 are KGHSH and LQKENI. The CDR3 sequence is CASSPIAPLALREKLFF. The CDR3 DNA follows: TGTGCCAGCTCACCCATAGCCCCCCTGGCTCTCCGTGAAAAACTGTTTTTT.